Included here is one T cell receptor beta chain sequence, with context. The antigen this receptor binds is unknown. It has no much larger one-base neighbor in the sample; base qualities were not kept. The sample belongs to a study of blood T cell repertoires in COVID-19 (dated by TCRdb to about 2020). With respect to the entire study: Collaborator samples came from the United States, Italy and Spain and covered acute and convalescent phases of COVID-19. The material from the prospective study consisted of cDNA or gDNA derived from T cells, B-cell-depleted T cells, or PBMCs. Subjects who had been exposed to COVID-19, were actively infected with it, or had recovered from it provided the deeply sampled blood TCRbeta repertoires that made up the dataset. The repertoires were released in a freely available public database intended as a resource for research on the immune response to SARS-CoV-2. The samples were drawn from the first 160 participants of the ongoing ImmuneRACE study and from 950 to 1,500 subjects provided by 6 global collaborators. Sample metadata almost always included a de-identified subject ID, COVID-19 status, age in years and sex. HLA class I and class II types, where available, came from metadata supplied by the sample provider rather than from assay-based typing. Overall study results and their limits: The amount of clinical and demographic metadata varied by source and participant and was provided uncurated.

TCRbeta CDR3 regions were amplified from genomic DNA by means of the immunoSEQ Assay, a bias-controlled multiplex PCR. As for how the authors treated the data: The number of nucleated cells in each sample was estimated from the amplification of reference gene primers within the assay. To quantify the absolute abundance of each unique TCRbeta CDR3 rearrangement, sequence reads were collapsed and filtered. For each sample, productive Simpson clonality was calculated by taking the square root of Simpson's diversity index across productive rearrangements. TCRdb provides this immuneACCESS table in a form limited to in-frame rearrangements. Some clones are lacking; in checked studies, under half of them reflect an unresolved V gene, and why the rest are absent is not known. The V and J calls and clone size were taken over from that table, and D and trimming were inferred from the DNA. The sample table holds about 140,000 clones, of which 80% to 90% were seen once. About 1.7% of the sample goes to the ten largest clones.

The CDR3 runs 14 residues from the cysteine to the phenylalanine. This entry keeps only the CDR3 DNA: 42 bases, framed from base 1. V trim: 6 bases; J trim: 6 bases; unmatched bases: 6. For CDR1 and CDR2, the germline V gene lists SGHVS and FQNEAQ. Collaborating institutions collected whole blood in K2EDTA tubes following their own protocols. For TCRbeta analysis, collaborator samples were shipped as frozen whole blood, as isolated PBMCs, or as DNA extracted from either sample type. The sequencing sample was made of peripheral blood. The chain was built from TRBV7-8 and TRBJ2-1, with 9 bases in between that match TRBD2. This clonotype was sampled from a woman in her fifties or sixties with acute or convalescent COVID-19. The CDR3: CASSFSGSSNEQFF. The DNA sequence is given as TGTGCCAGCAGTTTTAGCGGGAGCAGCAATGAGCAGTTCTTC.